Listed here are 19 T cell receptor beta chains from one sample, sequenced in a study of PD-L1 blockade in urothelial cancer. The time point is: pretreatment peripheral blood. Assay used: immunoSEQ multiplex PCR; TCRdb lists only in-frame clones, some missing. The repertoire consists of under 80,000 clones, with 81% occurring once and the leading ten covering 5.7%. The source was PBMCs, collected around atezolizumab (anti-PD-L1) treatment. All receptors derive from a man between 70 and 80 years old with urothelial cancer.

The CDR3 here is CASSPTGALEQFF. The DNA for the CDR3 is TGTGCCAGCAGCCCTACAGGGGCCCTTGAGCAGTTCTTC. The V gene is TRBV4-2, the J gene TRBJ2-1; 7 bases map to TRBD1. V lost 4 bases, J lost 9 bases, and 6 bases stayed unmatched. This CDR3 region has 13 residues. CDR1 LGHNA and CDR2 YNFKEQ come from the germline V gene.

V gene TRBV19 combines with J gene TRBJ2-2, with TRBD1 matching 7 bases. The CDR3 extends over 14 amino acids. Looked up from germline, CDR1 is LNHDA and CDR2 is SQIVND (reference sequence). J lost 6 bases, V lost 6 bases, and 7 bases had no gene match. CDR3 amino acids: CASSAGQEAGELFF. The CDR3 nucleotides are TGTGCCAGTAGCGCCGGACAGGAGGCCGGGGAGCTGTTTTTT. Full variable domain (remainder filled in from reference TRBV19 and TRBJ2-2): DGGITQSPKYLFRKEGQNVTLSCEQNLNHDAMYWYRQDPGQGLRLIYYSQIVNDFQKGDIAEGYSVSREKKESFPLTVTSAQKNPTAFYLCASSAGQEAGELFFGEGSRLTVL.

In DNA, the CDR3 is TGTGCCAGCACCCCCCCGGGACTAGTTGGTGGTGAGCAGTTCTTC. Translation: CASTPPGLVGGEQFF. The rearrangement links TRBV6-6 to TRBJ2-1; 8 bases are shared with TRBD2. Germline CDR1 MNHNY, CDR2 SVGAGI (reference sequence). This CDR3 has 15 amino acids. Trimming at V came to 7 bases and at J to 9 bases, leaving 14 bases not matched to a gene.

The chain recombines TRBV19 with TRBJ1-4, with TRBD1 matching 10 bases. The V segment lost 3 bases and the J segment 8 bases; nucleotides outside the gene matches: 6. Germline CDR1 reads LNHDA; CDR2 reads SQIVND (reference sequence). The CDR3 totals 15 residues. Here the CDR3 reads CASSMTGGLREKLFF. CDR3 nucleotides: TGTGCCAGTAGTATGACAGGGGGCCTTCGGGAAAAACTGTTTTTT.

This clone was observed a handful of times. The rearrangement uses TRBV27 and TRBJ2-7; TRBD1 is a possible D gene (6 bases). Germline V CDR1 and CDR2: MNHEY, SMNVEV (reference sequence). V was cut by 6 bases and J by 1 base, with 19 bases left in between. The CDR3 has 16 residues. The chain's CDR3 is CASRPIGHDRSYEQYF. CDR3 coding DNA: TGTGCCAGCAGGCCAATAGGGCACGACAGGTCCTACGAGCAGTACTTC.

On this clone: At the DNA level, this CDR3 is encoded by other sequences in the same sample as well. The DNA of the CDR3 is TGTGCCAGCAGCCAAGGACTAGCGGGAGAGAGTTCCTACGAGCAGTACTTC. Translating it yields CASSQGLAGESSYEQYF. This chain connects TRBV4-2 to TRBJ2-7, with 12 bases lining up with TRBD2. J was trimmed by 1 base and V by 1 base; bases with no gene match: 5. The length of the CDR3 is 17 residues. The germline V gene encodes CDR1 LGHNA and CDR2 YNFKEQ.

The genes are TRBV6-5 and TRBJ2-7; maybe TRBD2 (6 bases). CDR3 length equals 13 residues. Germline lookup yields CDR1 MNHEY and CDR2 SVGAGI. Trimming took off 5 bases at V and 5 bases at J, with 13 bases between the two ends. CDR3 amino acids: CASSPQGGHEQYF. As DNA, the CDR3 is TGTGCCAGCAGTCCGCAGGGAGGCCACGAGCAGTACTTC.

The chain is built from TRBV18 and TRBJ1-1, with D possibly being TRBD1 (5 bases). The V gene's germline CDR1 is KGHSH and CDR2 LQKENI. Trimming shortened V by 3 bases and J by 2 bases, and 16 bases separated the two germline ends. CDR3 length: 16 amino acids. The CDR3 region is CASSPGSPGLNTEAFF. CDR3 DNA: TGTGCCAGCTCACCGGGTTCCCCGGGACTTAACACTGAAGCTTTCTTT.

J is TRBJ2-1 and V is TRBV7-2; 9 nucleotides match TRBD1. Germline V CDR1 and CDR2: SGHTA, FQGNSA. V was clipped by 1 base and J by 8 bases; unmatched bases: 0. The CDR3 extends over 13 amino acids. The CDR3 region is CASSLGDRDEQFF. In nucleotides, the CDR3 is TGTGCCAGCAGCTTAGGGGACAGGGATGAGCAGTTCTTC.

The CDR3: CASSFGQYQETQYF. CDR3 DNA: TGCGCCAGCAGCTTTGGACAGTACCAAGAGACCCAGTACTTC. The J gene is TRBJ2-5, the V gene TRBV5-1; weak D call: TRBD1 (6 bases). Germline V CDR1 and CDR2: SGHRS, YFSETQ. This CDR3 comprises 14 residues. V lost 2 bases to trimming and J lost 0 bases, with 8 bases between them.

This chain connects TRBV7-8 to TRBJ1-4, with TRBD1 as a possible D gene (5 bases). V was pared by 2 bases and J by 6 bases, with 10 bases between. Germline CDR1 and CDR2: SGHVS and FQNEAQ. The CDR3 totals 14 residues. CDR3 amino acids: CASSLSGTDEKLFF. CDR3 in DNA: TGTGCCAGCAGCTTATCCGGGACTGATGAAAAACTGTTTTTT.

The J gene is TRBJ2-7, the V gene TRBV5-1, with 9 positions matching TRBD1. Germline CDR1 is SGHRS and CDR2 is YFSETQ. V dropped 3 bases and J dropped 5; count of bases not matched to a gene: 6. CDR3 length equals 14 residues. CDR3 nucleotides: TGCGCCAGCAGCTCACGACAGGGGGTCCACGAGCAGTACTTC. This gives the protein CASSSRQGVHEQYF.

The J gene is TRBJ2-1, the V gene TRBV28, with TRBD1 as a possible D gene (6 bases). CDR1 is MDHEN and CDR2 is SYDVKM in the germline V gene. This CDR3 is 17 amino acids long. V lost 6 bases and J lost 3, with 21 bases in between. CDR3 in amino acids: CASRPGTSSTFYNEQFF. The CDR3 DNA reads as TGTGCCAGCAGGCCGGGGACATCCTCTACTTTCTACAATGAGCAGTTCTTC.

V usage is TRBV5-3 and J usage is TRBJ1-5; D is unclear. TRBV5-3 is classed as an ORF, of uncertain function. CDR3 length: 10 residues. Here the CDR3 reads CGENNQPQHF. The CDR3 DNA is TGTGGGGAGAACAATCAGCCCCAGCATTTT.

V and J are TRBV5-1 and TRBJ2-7; D not certain. Germline V lookup: CDR1 SGHRS, CDR2 YFSETQ. V was shortened by 0 bases and J by 0 bases, with 13 bases between the two germline ends. This CDR3 spans 16 amino acids. The CDR3 nucleotides read TGCGCCAGCAGCTTGGATCCGTGGCCAAGCTCCTACGAGCAGTACTTC. This translates into CASSLDPWPSSYEQYF.

The chain joins TRBV5-1 to TRBJ2-2; D is possibly TRBD2 (6 bases). The CDR3 runs to 15 residues. Germline V gene sequence: CDR1 SGHRS, CDR2 YFSETQ. Trimming cost V 3 bases and J 1 base, with 10 bases left between them. The DNA for the CDR3 is TGCGCCAGCAGCTGGGACTCTCAGAACACCGGGGAGCTGTTTTTT. It specifies CASSWDSQNTGELFF.

The chain joins TRBV10-1 to TRBJ2-5; 11 nucleotides align to TRBD2. Trimming took 2 bases from V and 11 from J; bases not matched to a gene: 7. Per the germline V gene, CDR1 is WNHNN and CDR2 is SYGVQD (reference sequence). This CDR3 comprises 14 residues. Here the CDR3 reads CASSEGPSGGPQYF. In nucleotides, the CDR3 is TGCGCCAGCAGTGAGGGCCCTAGCGGGGGGCCGCAGTACTTC.

This clone was observed a single time. V is TRBV28 and J is TRBJ1-2; no clear D. The V end lost 4 bases, the J end lost 6 bases, and 9 bases lay between the germline ends. The CDR3 has 12 residues. CDR1 MDHEN and CDR2 SYDVKM come from the germline V gene. This chain's CDR3 is CASSSGRNGYTF. The CDR3 DNA reads as TGTGCCAGCAGTTCGGGTCGTAATGGCTACACCTTC.

The chain combines TRBV19 with TRBJ1-2, with 8 bases aligning to TRBD1. The CDR3 extends over 14 amino acids. Unmatched junction bases numbered 9, after V lost 6 bases and J lost 6 bases. Germline-derived CDR1 and CDR2 are LNHDA and SQIVND (reference sequence). The CDR3 loop reads CASRLAGGGDGYTF. In DNA, the CDR3 is TGTGCCAGTAGGTTGGCAGGGGGCGGGGATGGCTACACCTTC.